Described below is a single T cell receptor (beta chain) sequence and its context. This record belongs to a study of blood T cell repertoires in COVID-19. In the study overall: Sample material is recorded as cDNA or gDNA derived from T cells, B-cell-depleted T cells, or PBMCs.

After removal of 4 bases from V and 4 bases from J, the junction contained 6 bases not matched to a gene. Germline CDR1 is SGHTA and CDR2 is FQGNSA. The CDR3 covers 15 residues. The protocol was immunoSEQ multiplex PCR, while the TCRdb copy is restricted to in-frame clones and leaves out a portion. The repertoire holds 35,000 to 40,000 clones, with around 85% as singletons. Sequencing was carried out using peripheral blood. This chain joins TRBV7-2 and TRBJ2-3; 9 bases line up with TRBD2. The receptor was derived from a man at least 80 years old with active or convalescent COVID-19. The CDR3 loop is CASSSLAGFADTQYF. Here the CDR3 DNA reads TGTGCCAGCAGCTCGCTAGCGGGATTTGCAGATACGCAGTATTTT.